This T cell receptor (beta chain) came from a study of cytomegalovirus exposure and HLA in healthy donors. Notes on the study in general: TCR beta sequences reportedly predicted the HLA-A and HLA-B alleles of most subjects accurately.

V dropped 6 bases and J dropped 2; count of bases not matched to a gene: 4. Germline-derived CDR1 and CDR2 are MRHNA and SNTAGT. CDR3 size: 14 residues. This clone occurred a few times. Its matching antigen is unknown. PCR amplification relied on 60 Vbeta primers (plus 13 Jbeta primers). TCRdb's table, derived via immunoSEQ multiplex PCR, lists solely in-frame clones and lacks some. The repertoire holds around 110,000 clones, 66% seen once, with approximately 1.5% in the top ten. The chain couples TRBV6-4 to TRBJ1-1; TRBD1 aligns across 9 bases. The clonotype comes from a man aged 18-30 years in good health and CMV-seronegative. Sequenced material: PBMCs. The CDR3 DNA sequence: TGTGCCAGCAGGCCGGACAGGGGCAACACTGAAGCTTTCTTT. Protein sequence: CASRPDRGNTEAFF.